The 13 T cell receptor beta chains listed next were all sequenced from one sample in a study of patients and donors after allogeneic stem cell transplantation. TCRdb re-called the RT-PCR reads with MiXCR, one entry per CDR3 protein. The sample records about a million distinct CDR3 sequences, around 17% being singletons. Input material: blood, either unsorted or a sorted T cell fraction (not recorded which). The receptors originated from a human donor who was either an allogeneic HSCT recipient or a stem cell or donor lymphocyte infusion donor (not recorded which). It is not recorded whose cells these are; they may come from a transplant donor.

The chain has TRBV10-3 and TRBJ2-5; 8 positions match TRBD2. V shed 3 bases and J 5 bases; nucleotides not matched to a gene: 14. This CDR3 region has 17 residues. Germline V lookup: CDR1 ENHRY, CDR2 SYGVKD. The CDR3 is CAISESPRVAGLETQYF. CDR3 bases: TGTGCCATCAGTGAAAGCCCCCGAGTAGCGGGGTTGGAGACCCAGTACTTC.

This clonotype was observed at least ten times. V usage is TRBV6-1 and J usage is TRBJ2-7; D unclear. V was shortened by 6 bases and J by 2 bases, with 20 bases between the two germline ends. Germline assignment: CDR1 MNHNS and CDR2 SASEGT. The CDR3 extends over 16 amino acids. The chain's CDR3 is CASSRVERPLTYEQYF. CDR3 sequence (DNA): TGTGCCAGCAGCCGCGTTGAGAGGCCCCTAACCTACGAGCAGTACTTC.

This clonotype was recorded at least ten times. J is TRBJ2-2 and V is TRBV12-3 or TRBV12-4; D remains ambiguous. V dropped 1 base and J dropped 8 bases, with 8 bases sitting between them. CDR3 length: 13 residues. CDR3 amino acids: CASSLGFWGELFF. The CDR3 region has the DNA TGTGCCAGCAGTTTAGGTTTCTGGGGGGAGCTGTTTTTT.

This chain links TRBV6-5 with TRBJ1-2, with 9 bases identical to TRBD1. The CDR3 sequence is 14 residues long. Germline V gene data show CDR1 as MNHEY and CDR2 as SVGAGI. V shed 0 bases, J shed 7 bases, and the junction held 3 bases outside the gene matches. The CDR3 spells CASSYSGTGIGYTF. Here the CDR3 DNA reads TGTGCCAGCAGTTACTCAGGGACAGGGATTGGCTACACCTTC.

The V and J genes are TRBV25-1 and TRBJ1-4; 11 nucleotides line up with TRBD1. The CDR3 is 15 residues long. Germline CDR1 MGHDK, CDR2 SYGVNS. J lost 10 bases, V lost 5 bases, and 9 bases had no gene match. CDR3 in amino acids: CASSTRTGGMGKLFF. As DNA, the CDR3 is TGTGCCAGCAGTACTAGGACAGGGGGCATGGGAAAACTGTTTTTT.

J is TRBJ2-3 and V is TRBV2; 9 nucleotides line up with TRBD2. The germline V gene encodes CDR1 SNHLY and CDR2 FYNNEI. This CDR3 contains 16 residues. V dropped 1 base and J dropped 4; count of bases not matched to a gene: 6. The CDR3 region is CASSEGAGGPSDTQYF. The DNA of the CDR3 is TGTGCCAGCAGTGAAGGGGCGGGGGGGCCCTCAGATACGCAGTATTTT.

The chain carries TRBV5-1 and TRBJ2-2; the D gene is possibly TRBD1 (6 bases). CDR1 is SGHRS, CDR2 YFSETQ, per germline. V lost 3 bases and J lost 4, with 13 bases in between. The CDR3 runs 15 residues. In nucleotides, the CDR3 is TGCGCCAGCAGCTCCGAGGACAGACCCACCGGGGAGCTGTTTTTT. Protein product: CASSSEDRPTGELFF.

V is TRBV7-2 and J is TRBJ2-5, with 8 bases matching TRBD2. There are 16 residues in the CDR3. V was clipped by 2 bases and J by 0 bases; unmatched bases: 5. Looked up from germline, CDR1 is SGHTA and CDR2 is FQGNSA. In nucleotides, the CDR3 is TGTGCCAGCAGCTTACAGGGGCGGGGGGACCAAGAGACCCAGTACTTC. Protein sequence: CASSLQGRGDQETQYF.

This clonotype was observed a handful of times. The CDR3 DNA reads TGTGCCAGCAGCTTAGGGTCTAGCGTCAGTGAGCAGTTCTTC. This encodes CASSLGSSVSEQFF. J is TRBJ2-1 and V is TRBV7-2; D is possibly TRBD2 (6 bases). CDR1 is SGHTA, CDR2 FQGNSA, per germline. The CDR3 has 14 residues. V dropped 1 base and J dropped 9 bases, with 13 bases sitting between them.

The chain couples TRBV24-1 to TRBJ1-5, with D unresolved. The CDR3 is 15 amino acids. Germline assignment: CDR1 KGHDR and CDR2 SFDVKD. V shed 4 bases and J shed 2 bases, with 11 bases lying between them. CDR3 loop: CATSERAGRNQPQHF. CDR3 bases: TGTGCCACCAGTGAGCGGGCGGGTCGCAATCAGCCCCAGCATTTT.

This sequence joins TRBV20-1 and TRBJ2-7; D may be TRBD2 (5 bases). CDR1 is DFQATT and CDR2 is SNEGSKA in the germline V gene (reference sequence). Trimming stripped 0 bases from V and 0 bases from J, with 12 bases between. CDR3 length equals 15 residues. For the CDR3, the DNA is TGCAGTGCTAGAGATCCCCAGCGGATCTCCTACGAGCAGTACTTC. Protein: CSARDPQRISYEQYF.

The sample holds many counts of this clonotype. The chain recombines TRBV4-2 with TRBJ1-3; D gene unclear. CDR1 is LGHNA, CDR2 YNFKEQ, per germline. V lost 3 bases, J lost 3 bases, and 9 bases lay in between. CDR3 length equals 14 residues. CDR3 amino acids: CASSQNLDGNTIYF. CDR3 bases: TGTGCCAGCAGCCAGAATCTTGATGGAAACACCATATATTTT.

The chain uses TRBV4-3 and TRBJ1-4; 7 bases match TRBD1. Trimming at V came to 0 bases and at J to 7 bases, leaving 5 bases not matched to a gene. CDR1 is LGHNA, CDR2 YSLEER, per germline. This CDR3 comprises 15 residues. Here the CDR3 reads CASSQEWRGREKLFF. CDR3 nucleotide sequence: TGCGCCAGCAGCCAAGAATGGAGGGGGCGTGAAAAACTGTTTTTT.